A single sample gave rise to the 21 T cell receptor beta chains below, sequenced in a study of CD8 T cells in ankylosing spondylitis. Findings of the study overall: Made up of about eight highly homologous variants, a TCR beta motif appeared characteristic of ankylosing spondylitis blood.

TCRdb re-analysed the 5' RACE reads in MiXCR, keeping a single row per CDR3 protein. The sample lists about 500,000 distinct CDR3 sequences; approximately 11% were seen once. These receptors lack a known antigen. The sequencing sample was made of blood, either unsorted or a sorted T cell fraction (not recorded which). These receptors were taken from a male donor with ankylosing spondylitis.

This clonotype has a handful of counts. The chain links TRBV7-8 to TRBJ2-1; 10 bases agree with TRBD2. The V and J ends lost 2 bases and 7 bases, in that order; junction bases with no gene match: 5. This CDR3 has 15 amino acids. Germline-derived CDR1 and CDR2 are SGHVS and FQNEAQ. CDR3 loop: CASSLPPSGGNEQFF. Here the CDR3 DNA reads TGTGCCAGCAGCTTACCCCCTAGCGGGGGAAATGAGCAGTTCTTC.

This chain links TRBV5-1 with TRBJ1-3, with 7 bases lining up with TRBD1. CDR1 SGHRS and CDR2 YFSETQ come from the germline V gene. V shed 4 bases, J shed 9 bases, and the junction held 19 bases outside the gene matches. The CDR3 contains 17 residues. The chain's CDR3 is CASSPLRQGAVYGTIYF. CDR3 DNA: TGCGCCAGCAGCCCGTTGAGACAGGGTGCCGTTTATGGCACCATATATTTT.

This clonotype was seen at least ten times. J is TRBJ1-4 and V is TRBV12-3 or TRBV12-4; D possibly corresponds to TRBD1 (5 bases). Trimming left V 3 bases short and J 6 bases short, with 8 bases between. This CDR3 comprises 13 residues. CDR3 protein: CASSFGGDEKLFF. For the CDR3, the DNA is TGTGCCAGCAGTTTCGGAGGGGATGAAAAACTGTTTTTT.

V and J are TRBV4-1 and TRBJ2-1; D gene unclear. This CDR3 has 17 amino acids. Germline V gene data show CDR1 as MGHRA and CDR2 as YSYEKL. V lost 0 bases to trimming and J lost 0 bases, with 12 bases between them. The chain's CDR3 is CASSQEELPSSYNEQFF. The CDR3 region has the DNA TGCGCCAGCAGCCAAGAAGAACTACCGAGCTCCTACAATGAGCAGTTCTTC.

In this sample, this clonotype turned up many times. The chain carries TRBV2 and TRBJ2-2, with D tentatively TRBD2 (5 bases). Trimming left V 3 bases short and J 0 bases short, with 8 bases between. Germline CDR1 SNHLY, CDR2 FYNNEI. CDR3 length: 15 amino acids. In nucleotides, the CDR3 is TGTGCCAGCAGTGAGAAGCGGACGAACACCGGGGAGCTGTTTTTT. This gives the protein CASSEKRTNTGELFF.

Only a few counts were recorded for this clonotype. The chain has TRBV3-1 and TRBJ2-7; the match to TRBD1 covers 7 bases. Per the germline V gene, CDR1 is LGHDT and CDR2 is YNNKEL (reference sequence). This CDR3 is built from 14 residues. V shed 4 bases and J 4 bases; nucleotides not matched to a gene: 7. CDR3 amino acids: CASSPGTARYEQYF. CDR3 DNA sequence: TGTGCCAGCAGCCCCGGGACAGCAAGATACGAGCAGTACTTC.

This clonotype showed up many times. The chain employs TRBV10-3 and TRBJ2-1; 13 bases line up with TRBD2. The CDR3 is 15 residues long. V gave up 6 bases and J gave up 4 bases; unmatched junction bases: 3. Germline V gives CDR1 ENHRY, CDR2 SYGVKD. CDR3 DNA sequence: TGTGCCATCAGCGAGACTAGCGGGGGGTACAATGAGCAGTTCTTC. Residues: CAISETSGGYNEQFF.

CDR3 DNA: TGCAGTGCTCTAGCGGGATCGAGCACAGATACGCAGTATTTT. Amino acids: CSALAGSSTDTQYF. The rearrangement links TRBV20-1 to TRBJ2-3, with 9 bases aligning to TRBD2. The CDR3 consists of 14 residues. The V and J ends lost 5 bases and 0 bases, in that order; junction bases with no gene match: 3. CDR1 and CDR2 from the germline V gene are DFQATT and SNEGSKA (reference sequence).

This CDR3 is CSVRGLAGNTGELFF. The CDR3 DNA is TGCAGTGTTCGAGGGCTAGCGGGAAACACCGGGGAGCTGTTTTTT. The gene calls are TRBV20-1 and TRBJ2-2; 9 bases map to TRBD2. J lost 2 bases, V lost 7 bases, and 8 bases had no gene match. Germline CDR1 and CDR2: DFQATT and SNEGSKA (reference sequence). There are 15 residues in the CDR3.

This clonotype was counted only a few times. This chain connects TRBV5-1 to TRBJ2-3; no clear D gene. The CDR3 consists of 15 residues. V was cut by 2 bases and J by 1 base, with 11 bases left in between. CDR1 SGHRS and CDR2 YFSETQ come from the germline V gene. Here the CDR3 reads CASSFETPGTDTQYF. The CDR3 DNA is TGCGCCAGCAGCTTCGAGACCCCTGGCACAGATACGCAGTATTTT.

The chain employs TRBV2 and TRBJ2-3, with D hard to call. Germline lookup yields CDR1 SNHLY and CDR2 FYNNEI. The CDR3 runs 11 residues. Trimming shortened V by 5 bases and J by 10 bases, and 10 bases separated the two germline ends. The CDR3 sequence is CASSYFVAQYF. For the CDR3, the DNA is TGTGCCAGCAGTTACTTCGTTGCGCAGTATTTT.

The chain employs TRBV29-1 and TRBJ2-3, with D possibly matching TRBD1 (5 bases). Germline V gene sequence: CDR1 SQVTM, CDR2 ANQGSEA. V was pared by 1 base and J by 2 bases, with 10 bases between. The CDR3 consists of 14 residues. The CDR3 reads CSVEGGGFTDTQYF. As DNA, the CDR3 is TGCAGCGTTGAAGGGGGCGGTTTCACAGATACGCAGTATTTT.

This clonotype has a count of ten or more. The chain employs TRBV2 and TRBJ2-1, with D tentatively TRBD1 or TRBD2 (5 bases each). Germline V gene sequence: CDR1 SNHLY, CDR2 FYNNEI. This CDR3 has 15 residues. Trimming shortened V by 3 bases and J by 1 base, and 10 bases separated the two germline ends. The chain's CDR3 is CASSEGVNSYNEQFF. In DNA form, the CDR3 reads TGTGCCAGCAGTGAGGGGGTCAATTCCTACAATGAGCAGTTCTTC.

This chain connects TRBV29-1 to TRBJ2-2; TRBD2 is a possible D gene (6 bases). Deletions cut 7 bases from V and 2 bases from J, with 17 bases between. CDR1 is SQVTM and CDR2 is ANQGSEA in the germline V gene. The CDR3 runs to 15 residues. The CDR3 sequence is CSALLSGANTGELFF. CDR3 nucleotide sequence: TGCAGCGCTCTTCTTAGCGGAGCTAACACCGGGGAGCTGTTTTTT.

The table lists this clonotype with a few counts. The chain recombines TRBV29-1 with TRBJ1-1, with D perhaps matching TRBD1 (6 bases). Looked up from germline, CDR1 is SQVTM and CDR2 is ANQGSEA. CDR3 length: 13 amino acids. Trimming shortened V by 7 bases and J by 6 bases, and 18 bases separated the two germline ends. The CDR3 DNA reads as TGCAGCGCCCAAGGACAGACTGGGGCTGAAGCTTTCTTT. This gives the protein CSAQGQTGAEAFF.

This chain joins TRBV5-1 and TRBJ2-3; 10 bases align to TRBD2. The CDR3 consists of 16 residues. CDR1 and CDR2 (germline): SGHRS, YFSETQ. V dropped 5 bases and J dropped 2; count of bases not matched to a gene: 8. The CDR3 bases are TGCGCCAGCAGGGATCTGACTAGCGGGCTCACAGATACGCAGTATTTT. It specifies CASRDLTSGLTDTQYF.

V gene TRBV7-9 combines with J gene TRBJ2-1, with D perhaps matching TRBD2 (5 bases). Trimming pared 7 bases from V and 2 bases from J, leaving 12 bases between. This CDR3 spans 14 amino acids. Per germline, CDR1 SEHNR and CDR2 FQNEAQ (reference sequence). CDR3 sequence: CASTRRETYNEQFF. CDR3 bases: TGTGCCAGCACCCGTCGGGAAACCTACAATGAGCAGTTCTTC.

Here the CDR3 DNA reads TGTGCCATCATGGAGGGCCTAAGTGAGCAGTTCTTC. This sequence encodes CAIMEGLSEQFF. The gene calls are TRBV10-3 and TRBJ2-1, with D possibly TRBD2 on 6 matching bases. Trimming shortened V by 7 bases and J by 9 bases, and 13 bases separated the two germline ends. The CDR3 extends over 12 amino acids. Germline CDR1 and CDR2: ENHRY and SYGVKD.

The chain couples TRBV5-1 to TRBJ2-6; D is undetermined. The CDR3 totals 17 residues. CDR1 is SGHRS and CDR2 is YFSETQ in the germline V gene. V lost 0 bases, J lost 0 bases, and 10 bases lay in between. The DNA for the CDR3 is TGCGCCAGCAGCTTGGTCGTGGGAAGCTCTGGGGCCAACGTCCTGACTTTC. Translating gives CASSLVVGSSGANVLTF.

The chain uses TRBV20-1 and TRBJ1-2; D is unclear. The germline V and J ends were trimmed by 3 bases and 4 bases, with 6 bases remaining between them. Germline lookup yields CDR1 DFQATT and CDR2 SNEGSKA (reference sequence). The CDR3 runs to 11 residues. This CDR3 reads CSASEIYGYTF. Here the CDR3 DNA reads TGCAGTGCTAGCGAGATCTATGGCTACACCTTC.

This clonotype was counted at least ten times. As DNA, the CDR3 is TGTGCCAGCACGCCAGGGGGTAAAAACACTGAAGCTTTCTTT. Amino acids: CASTPGGKNTEAFF. J is TRBJ1-1 and V is TRBV12-3 or TRBV12-4; 7 bases match TRBD1. The CDR3 spans 14 residues. Germline trimming cut 7 bases from V and 2 bases from J; bases unmatched to any gene: 7.